Below, one TCR beta chain is given with its context. Its antigen is undetermined. A multiplex PCR was run with 60 Vbeta primers and 13 Jbeta primers. Assay used: immunoSEQ multiplex PCR; TCRdb lists only in-frame clones, some missing. The data contain about 130,000 clones, approximately 79% of them seen just once; the ten biggest clones take up 5% to 8.5%. These data are taken from a study of cytomegalovirus exposure and HLA in healthy donors. General study points: Only CMV serostatus was available as immune exposure information.

Trimming shortened V by 0 bases and J by 3 bases, and 13 bases separated the two germline ends. The CDR3 length is 15 residues. The germline V gene encodes CDR1 SGHRS and CDR2 YFSETQ. Input material: PBMCs. The sequence derives from a man aged 40-55 years in good health and CMV-seropositive. The chain recombines TRBV5-1 with TRBJ2-7, with D possibly being TRBD2 (6 bases). CDR3 residues: CASSLVGSGLYEQYF. CDR3 DNA sequence: TGCGCCAGCAGCTTGGTGGGTAGCGGCCTCTACGAGCAGTACTTC.